The subject of this entry is one T cell receptor (beta chain). It lacks a known antigen. Base qualities were left out, and no much larger clone turns up one base away. These data come from a study of T cell clones after liver transplantation (dated by TCRdb to about 2019). About the investigation overall: The samples were obtained from ITN030ST, a randomized trial that attempted immunosuppression withdrawal within 2 years after liver transplantation. Donor-reactive T cell clones were identified by TCRbeta sequencing after a pre-transplant mixed lymphocyte reaction and then tracked in post-transplant blood. As an antigen-independent comparator for donor-reactive sequences, third party-reactive TCRbeta sequences were also identified from pre-transplant MLRs. Of the eight recipients, a few were HCV-positive, while the remaining recipients had been transplanted for non-autoimmune, non-viral indications. The subjects received no induction therapy and were kept on standard immunosuppression until randomization at 12-24 months post-transplant. Tolerance was defined as complete withdrawal of immunosuppression for at least one year without a rise in liver enzymes beyond twice the upper limit of normal. Blood samples were collected pre-transplant, pre-randomization before withdrawal, and post-randomization after either full withdrawal or failed withdrawal. The studied cohort comprised 8 liver transplant recipients, 3 classified as tolerant and 5 as non-tolerant.

General study outcomes and caveats: In a couple of subjects, low numbers of available donor cells limited the measurable donor-reactive repertoire. In 5 of 8 subjects, circulating donor-reactive CD4 TCRbeta sequences decreased significantly after transplant, regardless of tolerance or HCV status. Because of small, heterogeneous patient numbers and non-standardized post-transplant time points, the conclusions were only preliminary. Donor-reactive sequences decreased more than third party-reactive sequences, which suggests partial antigen-specific deletion that was not related to withdrawal success. After accounting for repertoire turnover, donor-reactive detection was significantly reduced in 7 of 8 subjects for CD4 and 8 of 8 for CD8. Because no allograft tissue specimens were available, donor-reactive T cells may have migrated into the graft instead of being deleted.

Thawed unstimulated PBMCs were stained for CD3, CD4 and CD8 and FACS-sorted into CD3+CD4+ and CD3+CD8+ populations. All 8 studied subjects were randomized to withdrawal of immunosuppression. Genomic DNA was isolated with the Qiagen DNeasy Blood and Tissue Kit. High-throughput TCRbeta CDR3 sequencing of frozen genomic DNA was performed by immunoSEQ, including PCR amplification, mapping, bias correction and internal controls. As for the original processing: Only productive rearrangements were retained, and each unique TCRbeta sequence was defined by its CDR3 nucleotide sequence together with its V and J gene. For a sequence to be called donor-reactive, it needed a frequency of at least 0.01% and at least 5-fold expansion in CFSE-low cells compared with unstimulated pre-transplant cells. To ensure at least 90% detection power, minimum frequency thresholds were set for each subject based on that subject's lowest-template unstimulated sample. Jensen-Shannon divergence between the top 1000 TCRbeta sequences after and before transplant was used to measure repertoire turnover. Two-sided Fisher's exact tests were used to test for changes in the detection of donor-reactive sequences. TCRdb took this table from immuneACCESS and kept in-frame rearrangements with V and J called. Such tables lack part of the clones; where checked against another copy, unresolved V genes explain under half of the gap, and the rest is unexplained. V, J and clone size derive from that table, while D and trimming were established from the DNA sequence. Within this sample are 77,000 or so clones, with about four fifths of them counted one time only. The biggest ten clones account for about 0.79% of the sample.

This TCR was recovered from a human patient who received a liver transplant. Some T cells may originate with the graft donor following a transplant. This specimen consisted of CD4+ T cells from blood, obtained 12 months after liver transplant.

The bases read TGTGCCAGCAGCTTAACCCGGACTAGCGGGACACGGGGGTACGAGCAGTACTTC. Translated, this gives CASSLTRTSGTRGYEQYF. The rearranged segments are TRBV7-8 and TRBJ2-7, with 12 middle bases fitting TRBD2. Trimming takes 2 bases off V and 4 bases off J; junction bases not matched to a gene: 12. Inclusive of the bounding cysteine and phenylalanine, the CDR3 is 18 residues long. Only the CDR3 part of the read is kept: 54 bases, read in frame from the first base. The germline V gene yields SGHVS for CDR1 and FQNEAQ for CDR2.